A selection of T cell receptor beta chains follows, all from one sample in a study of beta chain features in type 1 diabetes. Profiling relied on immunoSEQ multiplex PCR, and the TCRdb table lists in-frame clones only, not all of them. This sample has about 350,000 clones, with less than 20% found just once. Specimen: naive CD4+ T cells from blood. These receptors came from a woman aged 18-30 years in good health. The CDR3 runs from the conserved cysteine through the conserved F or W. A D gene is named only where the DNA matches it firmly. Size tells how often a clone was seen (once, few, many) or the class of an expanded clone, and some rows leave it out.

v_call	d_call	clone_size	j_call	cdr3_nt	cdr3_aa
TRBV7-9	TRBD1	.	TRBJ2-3	TGTGCCAGCAGCCCCGGGACAGGGGGTACAGATACGCAGTATTTT	CASSPGTGGTDTQYF
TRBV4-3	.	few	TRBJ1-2	TGCGCCAGCAGCCAGGATAGGGTAGGGGTCGGCTACACCTTC	CASSQDRVGVGYTF
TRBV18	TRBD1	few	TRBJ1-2	TGTGCCAGCTCACCACCACAGGGGGCTGGTGGCTACACCTTC	CASSPPQGAGGYTF
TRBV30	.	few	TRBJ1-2	TGTGCCTGGAGTGTACAAAGATCCTATGGCTACACCTTC	CAWSVQRSYGYTF
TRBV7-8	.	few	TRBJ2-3	TGTGCCAGCAGCGCCCCAGGGGAAATGAGAACGCAGTATTTT	CASSAPGEMRTQYF
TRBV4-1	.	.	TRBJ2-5	TGCGCCAGCAGCCAAACAACGCTAGAGACCCAGTACTTC	CASSQTTLETQYF
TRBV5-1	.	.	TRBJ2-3	TGCGCCAGCAGCTTTCTAAATACGCAGTATTTT	CASSFLNTQYF
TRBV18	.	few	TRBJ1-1	TGTGCCAGCTCACCAGAATACATGAACACTGAAGCTTTCTTT	CASSPEYMNTEAFF
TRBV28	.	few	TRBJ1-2	TGTGCCAGCAGCACGACTCGTCTGGATGGCTACACCTTC	CASSTTRLDGYTF
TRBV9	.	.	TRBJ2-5	TGTGCCAGCAGCGCTACTAGCCAAGAGACCCAGTACTTC	CASSATSQETQYF
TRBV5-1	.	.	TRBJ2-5	TGCGCCAGCAGCCCAGGGCGGGAGACCCAGTACTTC	CASSPGRETQYF
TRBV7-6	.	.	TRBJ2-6	TGTGCCAGCAGCTTGGAGGTTTACTCTGGGGCCAACGTCCTGACTTTC	CASSLEVYSGANVLTF
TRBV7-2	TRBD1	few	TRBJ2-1	TGTGCCAGCAGCCGTTCTGGGACAGGCTCCTACAATGAGCAGTTCTTC	CASSRSGTGSYNEQFF
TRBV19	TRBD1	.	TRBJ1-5	TGTGCCAGTAACCCTACTACAGGGGGCCGGCAGCCCCAGCATTTT	CASNPTTGGRQPQHF
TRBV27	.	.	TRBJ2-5	TGTGCCAGCAGTATGACAGGATTTCGAGAGACCCAGTACTTC	CASSMTGFRETQYF
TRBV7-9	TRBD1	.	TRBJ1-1	TGTGCCAGCAGCTTGGGACAGGGGTCGGGGAACACTGAAGCTTTCTTT	CASSLGQGSGNTEAFF
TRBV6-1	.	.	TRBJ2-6	TGTGCCAGCGCGACGGGGACTGGGGCCAACGTCCTGACTTTC	CASATGTGANVLTF
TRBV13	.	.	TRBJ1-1	TGTGCCAGCAGCTTAGACCGGTGGTTACAGGAGACTGAAGCTTTCTTT	CASSLDRWLQETEAFF
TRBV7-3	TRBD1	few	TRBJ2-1	TGTGCCAGCAGCTTCGGACAGGGAACCGTTGAGCAGTTCTTC	CASSFGQGTVEQFF
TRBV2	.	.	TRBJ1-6	TGTGCCAGCAGTGAAGCCGTATATTCACCCCTCCACTTT	CASSEAVYSPLHF